The rows below give T cell receptor beta chains drawn from one sample of a study of memory CD4+ T cells and cytomegalovirus serostatus. Some clones are missing from TCRdb's copy, which holds only in-frame ones; the method was immunoSEQ multiplex PCR. The top ten hold approximately 0.71% of the sample, which has some 53,000 clones, approximately 78% seen once. The sample comprised memory CD4+ T cells from blood. The receptor set was obtained from an adult in good health and CMV-seronegative. Each CDR3 is given with its conserved first and last residue. For some rows the clone size is stated as once, few or many, or as a class when expanded; others skip it.

v_call	j_call	clone_size	cdr3_aa
TRBV4-1	TRBJ2-7	once	CASSHGQGVLWEQYF
TRBV29-1	TRBJ2-3	-	CSVEVAGGRADTQYF
TRBV6-5	TRBJ1-2	-	CASSYEGGPLGGYTF
TRBV5-6	TRBJ2-7	-	CASSLPSGYEQYF
TRBV5-1	TRBJ1-3	-	CASSLVGSGNTIYF
TRBV5-4	TRBJ1-2	-	CASSIGTPDYGYTF
TRBV14	TRBJ1-6	-	CASSRRTVSSYNSPLHF
TRBV9	TRBJ1-2	once	CASSVGEGRNGYTF
TRBV19	TRBJ2-7	few	CASGAGAAYEQYF
TRBV13	TRBJ2-4	-	CASSLTGIHHSRQGEAKNIQYF
TRBV9	TRBJ1-4	-	CASSDARDRVAEKLFF
TRBV6-6	TRBJ1-4	medium-sized	CASSRGTTNEKLFF
TRBV18	TRBJ2-7	-	CASSPSRRGSSYEQYF
TRBV18	TRBJ2-7	-	CASSPDRDEQYF
TRBV5-8	TRBJ2-7	-	CASSFLGGLAIDYEQYF
TRBV28	TRBJ1-1	-	CASSLGAGGGRKNTEAFF
TRBV18	TRBJ1-1	few	CASSPAKGQNTEAFF
TRBV5-1	TRBJ2-6	-	CASSHYGQSEANVLTF
TRBV7-9	TRBJ1-1	-	CASSLGENTEAFF
TRBV5-1	TRBJ2-1	-	CASSFFRDQRFNEQFF
TRBV6-4	TRBJ2-6	once	CASSDPGPRRRGSGANVLTF
TRBV5-1	TRBJ1-1	-	CASRGVGDLNTEAFF
TRBV4-2	TRBJ2-3	-	CASSQGGVGTDTQYF
TRBV9	TRBJ2-3	-	CASSVGPSTDTQYF
TRBV6-4	TRBJ1-5	-	CASSEQEGQPQHF